The T cell receptor beta chain described here comes from a study of PD-L1 blockade in urothelial cancer. Background on the study: About 90% of the roughly 30 patients were men who had bladder-origin urothelial cancer. Blood analysis occurred 3 weeks (second dose) and 6 weeks after treatment start. Blood samples had a median of 141,255 T cells.

A spike-in of synthetic TCR analog templates was added to each PCR. Using immunoSEQ multiplex PCR, the repertoire was profiled, and TCRdb retains in-frame clones only, with some absent. The sample yields about 45,000 clones, around nine tenths seen once. CDR1 is SGHNT, CDR2 YYREEE, per germline (reference sequence). The CDR3 extends over 13 amino acids. The ends were cut back, 1 base at V and 0 bases at J, with 4 bases in the middle. This clone was seen more than once but under ten times. Described time point: pretreatment peripheral blood. J is TRBJ2-5 and V is TRBV5-4, with no clear D. Specimen: PBMCs, collected around atezolizumab (anti-PD-L1) treatment. The origin of this receptor is a donor over 35 with urothelial cancer. CDR3 nucleotide sequence: TGTGCCAGCAGCTTGCAGGACCAAGAGACCCAGTACTTC. This sequence encodes CASSLQDQETQYF.